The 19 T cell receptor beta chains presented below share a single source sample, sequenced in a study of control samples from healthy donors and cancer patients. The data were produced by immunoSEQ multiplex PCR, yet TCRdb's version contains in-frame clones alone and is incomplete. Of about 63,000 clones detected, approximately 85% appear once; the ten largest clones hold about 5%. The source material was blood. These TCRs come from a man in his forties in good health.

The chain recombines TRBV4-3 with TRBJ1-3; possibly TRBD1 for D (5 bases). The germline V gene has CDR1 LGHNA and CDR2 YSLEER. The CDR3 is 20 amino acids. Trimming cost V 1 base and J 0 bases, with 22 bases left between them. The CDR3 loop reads CASSQAVDRPNYRSGNTIYF. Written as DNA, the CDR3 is TGCGCCAGCAGCCAAGCAGTCGACAGACCCAATTACCGCTCTGGAAACACCATATATTTT.

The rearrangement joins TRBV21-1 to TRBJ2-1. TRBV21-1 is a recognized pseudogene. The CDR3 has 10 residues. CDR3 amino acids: CASSNGGQFF. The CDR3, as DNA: TGTGCCAGCAGCAATGGGGGGCAGTTCTTC.

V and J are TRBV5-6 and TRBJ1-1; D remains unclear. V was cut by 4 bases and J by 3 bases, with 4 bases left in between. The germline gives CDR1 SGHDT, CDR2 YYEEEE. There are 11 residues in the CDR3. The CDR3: CASSDDTEAFF. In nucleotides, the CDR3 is TGTGCCAGCAGCGATGACACTGAAGCTTTCTTT.

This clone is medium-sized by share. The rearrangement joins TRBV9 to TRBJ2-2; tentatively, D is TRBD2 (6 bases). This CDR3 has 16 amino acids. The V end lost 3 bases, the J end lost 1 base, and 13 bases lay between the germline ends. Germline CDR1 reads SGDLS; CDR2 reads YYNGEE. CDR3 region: CASSEGGRGNTGELFF. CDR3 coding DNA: TGTGCCAGCAGCGAGGGAGGTAGAGGGAACACCGGGGAGCTGTTTTTT.

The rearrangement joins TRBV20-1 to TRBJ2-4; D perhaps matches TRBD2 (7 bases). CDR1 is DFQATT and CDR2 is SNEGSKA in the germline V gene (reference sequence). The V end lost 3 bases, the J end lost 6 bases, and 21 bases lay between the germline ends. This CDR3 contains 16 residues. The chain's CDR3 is CSASDLGGRGANIQYF. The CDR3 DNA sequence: TGCAGTGCTAGTGATCTGGGGGGGCGCGGGGCAAACATTCAGTACTTC.

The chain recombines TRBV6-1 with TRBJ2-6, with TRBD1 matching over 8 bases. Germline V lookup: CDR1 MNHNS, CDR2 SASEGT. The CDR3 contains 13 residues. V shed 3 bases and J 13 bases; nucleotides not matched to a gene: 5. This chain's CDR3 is CASSDDRGPVLTF. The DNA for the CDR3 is TGTGCCAGCAGTGACGACAGGGGCCCAGTCCTGACTTTC.

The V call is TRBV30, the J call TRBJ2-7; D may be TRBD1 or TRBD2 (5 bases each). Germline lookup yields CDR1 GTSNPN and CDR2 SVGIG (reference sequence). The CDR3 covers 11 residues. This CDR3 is CAGTIAYEQYF. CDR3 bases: TGTGCGGGGACCATCGCCTACGAGCAGTACTTC.

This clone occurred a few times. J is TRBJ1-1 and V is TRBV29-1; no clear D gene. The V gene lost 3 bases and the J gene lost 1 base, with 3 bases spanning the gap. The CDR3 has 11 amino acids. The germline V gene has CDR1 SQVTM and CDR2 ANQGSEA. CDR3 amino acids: CSVDWNTEAFF. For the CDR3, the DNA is TGCAGCGTTGATTGGAACACTGAAGCTTTCTTT.

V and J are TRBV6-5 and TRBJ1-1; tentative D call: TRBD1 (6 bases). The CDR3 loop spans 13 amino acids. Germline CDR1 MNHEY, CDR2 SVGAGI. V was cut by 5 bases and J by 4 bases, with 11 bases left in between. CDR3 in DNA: TGTGCCAGCAGTCGGGGGCGGGTCACTGAAGCTTTCTTT. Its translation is CASSRGRVTEAFF.

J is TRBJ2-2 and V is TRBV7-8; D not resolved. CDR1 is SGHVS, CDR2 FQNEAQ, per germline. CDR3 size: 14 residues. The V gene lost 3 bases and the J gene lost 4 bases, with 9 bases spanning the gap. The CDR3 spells CASSFTASTGELFF. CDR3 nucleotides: TGTGCCAGCAGCTTCACAGCATCCACCGGGGAGCTGTTTTTT.

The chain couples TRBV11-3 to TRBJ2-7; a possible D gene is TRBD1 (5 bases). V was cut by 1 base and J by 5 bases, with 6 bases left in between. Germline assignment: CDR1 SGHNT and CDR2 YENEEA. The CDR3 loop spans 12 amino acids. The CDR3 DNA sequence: TGTGCCAGCAGCTTAGGACAGAACGAGCAGTACTTC. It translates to CASSLGQNEQYF.

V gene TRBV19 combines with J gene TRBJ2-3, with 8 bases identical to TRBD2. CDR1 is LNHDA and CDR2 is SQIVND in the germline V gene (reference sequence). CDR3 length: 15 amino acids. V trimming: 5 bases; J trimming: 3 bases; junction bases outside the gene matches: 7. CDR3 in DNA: TGTGCCAGTAGTTCTGTCGGGGGGGGGACAGATACGCAGTATTTT. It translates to CASSSVGGGTDTQYF.

The CDR3 DNA sequence: TGCGCCAGCAGCTCCGGGCTGTCCTACGAGCAGTACTTC. It encodes CASSSGLSYEQYF. This chain uses TRBV4-3 with TRBJ2-7; D ambiguous. The germline CDR1 and CDR2 sequences are LGHNA and YSLEER. Between the trimmed V and J ends, which lost 5 bases and 1 base, there was a span of 9 bases. The CDR3 is made up of 13 amino acids.

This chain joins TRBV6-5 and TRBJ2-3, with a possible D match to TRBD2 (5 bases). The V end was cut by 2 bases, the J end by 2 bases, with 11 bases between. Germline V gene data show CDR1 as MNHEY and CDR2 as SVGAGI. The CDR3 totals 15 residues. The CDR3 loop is CASSYNGVTTDTQYF. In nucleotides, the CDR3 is TGTGCCAGCAGTTACAACGGGGTCACCACAGATACGCAGTATTTT.

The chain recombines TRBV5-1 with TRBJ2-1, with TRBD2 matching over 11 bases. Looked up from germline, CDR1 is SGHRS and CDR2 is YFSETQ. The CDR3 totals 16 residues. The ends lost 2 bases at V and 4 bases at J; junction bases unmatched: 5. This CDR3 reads CASSLIAGGRYNEQFF. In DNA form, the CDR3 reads TGCGCCAGCAGCTTAATAGCGGGGGGGCGGTACAATGAGCAGTTCTTC.

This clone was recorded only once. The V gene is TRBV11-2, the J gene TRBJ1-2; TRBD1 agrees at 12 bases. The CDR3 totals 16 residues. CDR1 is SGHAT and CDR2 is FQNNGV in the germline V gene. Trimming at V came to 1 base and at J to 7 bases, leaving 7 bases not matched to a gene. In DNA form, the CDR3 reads TGTGCCAGCAGCTTAGCCGGGACAGGGGGCTTCGGTGGCTACACCTTC. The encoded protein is CASSLAGTGGFGGYTF. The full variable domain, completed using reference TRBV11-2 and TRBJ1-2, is EAGVAQSPRYKIIEKRQSVAFWCNPISGHATLYWYQQILGQGPKLLIQFQNNGVVDDSQLPKDRFSAERLKGVDSTLKIQPAKLEDSAVYLCASSLAGTGGFGGYTFGSGTRLTVV.

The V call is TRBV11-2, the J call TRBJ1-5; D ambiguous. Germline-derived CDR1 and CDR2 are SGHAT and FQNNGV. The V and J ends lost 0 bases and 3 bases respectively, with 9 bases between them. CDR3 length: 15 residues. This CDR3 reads CASSLDGQANQPQHF. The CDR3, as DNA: TGTGCCAGCAGCTTAGATGGTCAGGCCAATCAGCCCCAGCATTTT.

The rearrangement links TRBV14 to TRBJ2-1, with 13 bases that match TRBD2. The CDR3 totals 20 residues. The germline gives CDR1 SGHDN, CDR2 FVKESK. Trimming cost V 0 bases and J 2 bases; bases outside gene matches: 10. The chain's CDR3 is CASSQEIGTSGTVAYNEQFF. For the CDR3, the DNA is TGTGCCAGCAGCCAAGAAATTGGGACTAGCGGGACTGTTGCCTACAATGAGCAGTTCTTC.

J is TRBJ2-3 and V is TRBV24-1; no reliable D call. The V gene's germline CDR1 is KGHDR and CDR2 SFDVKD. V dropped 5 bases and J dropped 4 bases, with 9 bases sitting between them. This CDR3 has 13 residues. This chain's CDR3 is CATSALRSDTQYF. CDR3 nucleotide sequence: TGTGCCACCAGTGCCCTACGGTCAGATACGCAGTATTTT.